A selection of T cell receptor beta chains follows, all from one sample in a study of shared clonotypes between healthy human individuals. Sequencing used immunoSEQ multiplex PCR; TCRdb keeps in-frame clones, though not all of them. The sample carries about 100,000 clones, 68% recorded once. Sequencing used memory CD8+ T cells sorted from blood. The receptors come from a woman aged 25 to 45 in good health. CDR3s include the opening cysteine and the closing phenylalanine or tryptophan. D genes are given only for firm matches. Clone size is given for some rows only: seen once, a few or many times, or a class if the clone is expanded.

abundance,v_gene,j_gene,d_gene,CDR3nt,CDR3aa
NA,TRBV2,TRBJ2-1,TRBD2,TGTGCCAGCAGACTCAGACTAGCCATCTACAATGAGCAGTTCTTC,CASRLRLAIYNEQFF
NA,TRBV11-2,TRBJ2-1,TRBD1,TGTGCCAGCAGCTTGGAGACAGGGTACTACAATGAGCAGTTCTTC,CASSLETGYYNEQFF
NA,TRBV6-4,TRBJ1-5,NA,TGTGCCAGCAGTGGAGGAGACTTTAGCCAGCCCCAGCATTTT,CASSGGDFSQPQHF
NA,TRBV6-1,TRBJ2-1,NA,TGTGCCAGCAGTGGGCGGGCAGGGGCCTCTTACAATGAGCAGTTCTTC,CASSGRAGASYNEQFF
few,TRBV13,TRBJ2-7,TRBD2,TGTGCCAGCAGCTTGGGGGGGTTTGGGTACGAGCAGTACTTC,CASSLGGFGYEQYF
NA,TRBV7-9,TRBJ2-1,NA,TGTGCCAGCAGTTCCACAGGGTACGTCGCCGAGCAGTTCTTC,CASSSTGYVAEQFF
NA,TRBV7-9,TRBJ1-1,NA,TGTGCCAGCTCGTATCAGGGGTTGAACACTGAAGCTTTCTTT,CASSYQGLNTEAFF
NA,TRBV28,TRBJ2-7,TRBD2,TGTGCCAGCAGTCTCGGGACTAGCGGGAGGGCCATAATCTACGAGCAGTACTTC,CASSLGTSGRAIIYEQYF
NA,TRBV5-5,TRBJ2-3,TRBD1,TGTGCCAGCAGCTATGACAGGGTCTCCGCAGATACGCAGTATTTT,CASSYDRVSADTQYF
NA,TRBV4-1,TRBJ1-1,NA,TGCGCCAGCAGCCAAGCCTTGTTTCTGCCAGCTTTCTTT,CASSQALFLPAFF
NA,TRBV25-1,TRBJ2-7,NA,TGTGCCAGCAGTGAATACTACGAGCAGTACTTC,CASSEYYEQYF
NA,TRBV7-3,TRBJ1-2,NA,TGTGCCAGCAGCTTAGGAAGGGGGTTAAACTTC,CASSLGRGLNF
many,TRBV6-4,TRBJ2-2,TRBD2,TGTGCCAGCAGTCCGGGACTAGCGGACACCGGGGAGCTGTTTTTT,CASSPGLADTGELFF
few,TRBV29-1,TRBJ1-2,TRBD1,TGCAGCGTGGGACAGACCCTCTATGGCTACACCTTC,CSVGQTLYGYTF
once,TRBV7-3,TRBJ2-1,NA,TGTGCCAGCAGCTTGTTGGGCTCCCACAATGAGCAGTTCTTC,CASSLLGSHNEQFF
few,TRBV27,TRBJ2-5,NA,TGTGCCAGCAGTCCGGGATCTCCCTCGTACCATGAGACCCAGTACTTC,CASSPGSPSYHETQYF
NA,TRBV2,TRBJ2-7,NA,TGTGCCAGCAGTGCCGGGGTAGCGGTGAGCTCCTACGAGCAGTACTTC,CASSAGVAVSSYEQYF
many,TRBV11-2,TRBJ2-2,TRBD2,TGTGCCAGCAGCTTGGGGACGGGCGGGAGAAAGGGCGGGGAGCTGTTTTTT,CASSLGTGGRKGGELFF
NA,TRBV2,TRBJ2-3,TRBD2,TGTGCCAGCAGTGAAGCGCGGGTGACTAGCGTTTCGGTCCGCACAGATACGCAGTATTTT,CASSEARVTSVSVRTDTQYF
many,TRBV6-5,TRBJ1-2,NA,TGTGCCTGCGGACCCCGAGGGATCTATGGCTACACCTTC,CACGPRGIYGYTF
NA,TRBV10-2,TRBJ2-7,TRBD2,TGCGCCAGCAGTGAGATAGGGGTCAGAACTAGCGGGCTTGAGCAGTACTTC,CASSEIGVRTSGLEQYF
NA,TRBV10-3,TRBJ1-1,NA,TGTGCCATCACTTCCCGTGAGGACACTGAAGCTTTCTTT,CAITSREDTEAFF
NA,TRBV5-6,TRBJ1-5,NA,TGTGCCAGCAGCCTTCGATATAGCAATCAGCCCCAGCATTTT,CASSLRYSNQPQHF
few,TRBV29-1,TRBJ1-2,NA,TGCAGCGTTGAGTGGCGGGGTGGCTACACCTTC,CSVEWRGGYTF
NA,TRBV27,TRBJ2-3,NA,TGTGCCAGCAGTTTTTTGGGGGGTTCTGGGACAGATACGCAGTATTTT,CASSFLGGSGTDTQYF
NA,TRBV7-9,TRBJ1-1,TRBD1,TGTGCCAGCAGCTTCAAGGGGGCGAGGAACACTGAAGCTTTCTTT,CASSFKGARNTEAFF
few,TRBV27,TRBJ2-7,NA,TGTGCCAGCAGTCCTCCCGACAGGCCGTTCTACGAGCAGTACTTC,CASSPPDRPFYEQYF
NA,TRBV12-5,TRBJ2-3,TRBD2,TGTGCTAGTGCCCTTGGGGCGGGAGGAGGTACAGATACGCAGTATTTT,CASALGAGGGTDTQYF
once,TRBV28,TRBJ2-7,NA,TGTGCCACGAAGCATCCAGCCGGGTTCCCCTACGAGCAGTACTTC,CATKHPAGFPYEQYF
NA,TRBV5-4,TRBJ2-3,NA,TGTGCCAGCAGCTTACGGACAGCCTCTAGCACAGATACGCAGTATTTT,CASSLRTASSTDTQYF
NA,TRBV5-8,TRBJ2-1,NA,TGTGCCAGCAGCTTCCCTGAGGTTTTGTACAATGAGCAGTTCTTC,CASSFPEVLYNEQFF
NA,TRBV28,TRBJ2-7,NA,TGTGCCAGCACTGGTATAGGGGTAACCTACGAGCAGTACTTC,CASTGIGVTYEQYF
once,TRBV28,TRBJ2-7,NA,TGTGCCAGCAGAACCGGGACGGACAGCTCCTACGAGCAGTACTTC,CASRTGTDSSYEQYF
NA,TRBV7-3,TRBJ2-2,TRBD2,TGTGCCAGCAACCTCCCTCGACTAGCGGGAGGGCCGGAGAACACCGGGGAGCTGTTTTTT,CASNLPRLAGGPENTGELFF
once,TRBV29-1,TRBJ1-1,NA,TGCAGCGGGCAGGGCGCAAGTCTCATGAACACTGAAGCTTTCTTT,CSGQGASLMNTEAFF
NA,TRBV7-9,TRBJ2-7,TRBD2,TGTGCCAGCAGCCCCGTCGGACTAGCGGGAGCGTCCCTGAACGAGCAGTACTTC,CASSPVGLAGASLNEQYF
NA,TRBV7-9,TRBJ1-5,NA,TGTGCCAGCAGCTTGGATAGCATAGGGGGAGTAAATCAGCCCCAGCATTTT,CASSLDSIGGVNQPQHF
NA,TRBV4-1,TRBJ2-7,TRBD1,TGCGCCAGCAGCCATACGACAGGGACCTACGAGCAGTACTTC,CASSHTTGTYEQYF
many,TRBV21-1,TRBJ2-1,NA,TGTGCCAGCAGCCTCCGGGACAGGGGAGCTACTGACAATGAGCAGTTCTTC,CASSLRDRGATDNEQFF
few,TRBV9,TRBJ2-7,NA,TGTGCCAGCAGCGTAGAAGGCGGGTACTCCTACGAGCAGTACTTC,CASSVEGGYSYEQYF
NA,TRBV9,TRBJ2-1,TRBD2,TGTGCCAGCAGCGTAAGTACGGGAGGGCGGATAAATGAGCAGTTCTTC,CASSVSTGGRINEQFF
NA,TRBV2,TRBJ2-2,NA,TGTGCCAGCAGTGGAGGAGACGGGAACACCGGGGAGCTGTTTTTT,CASSGGDGNTGELFF
once,TRBV4-1,TRBJ2-1,NA,TGCGCCAGCAGCCAGGGCCGAGGGGGTAGCTACAATGAGCAGTTCTTC,CASSQGRGGSYNEQFF
NA,TRBV4-2,TRBJ2-1,NA,TGTGCCAGCAGCCAAATCGGGACCCATCGAGAGCAGTTCTTC,CASSQIGTHREQFF